Following are 9 T cell receptor beta chains from one sample sequenced in a study of breast tumors, draining lymph nodes, adjacent tissues. TCRdb passed the multiplex PCR reads through MiXCR, listing each CDR3 protein once. Among 150,000 or so distinct CDR3 sequences, roughly 35% were seen once, and the ten largest hold about 3.8%. Axillary draining lymph nodes of breast cancer patients supplied the node samples. The sequencing input was axillary lymph node tissue. The origin of the receptors is a female donor with breast cancer. Some clones in this sample may be carry-over from other donors' samples.

This clonotype occurred many times. The chain employs TRBV11-2 and TRBJ2-5; TRBD1 might be the D (6 bases). CDR3 size: 14 residues. The ends were cut back, 3 bases at V and 3 bases at J, with 11 bases in the middle. Germline CDR1 and CDR2: SGHAT and FQNNGV. CDR3 DNA: TGTGCCAGCAGCTTGACCAGGGGTGAAGAGACCCAGTACTTC. It specifies CASSLTRGEETQYF. The full variable domain, its missing parts supplied by reference TRBV11-2 and TRBJ2-5, is EAGVAQSPRYKIIEKRQSVAFWCNPISGHATLYWYQQILGQGPKLLIQFQNNGVVDDSQLPKDRFSAERLKGVDSTLKIQPAKLEDSAVYLCASSLTRGEETQYFGPGTRLLVL.

This clonotype was counted ten times or more. The chain has TRBV20-1 and TRBJ1-3; D perhaps matches TRBD1 (5 bases). Germline V lookup: CDR1 DFQATT, CDR2 SNEGSKA (reference sequence). V was cut by 5 bases and J by 6 bases, with 17 bases left in between. This CDR3 comprises 14 residues. Written as DNA, the CDR3 is TGCAGTGCTTCTGACCGGGGGTCGTCAAACACCATATATTTT. It is translated as CSASDRGSSNTIYF.

In regard to this clonotype: Lacking the conserved final phenylalanine or tryptophan, this CDR3 likely reflects a read error. The V and J genes are TRBV10-3 and TRBJ1-6; D remains unclear. The germline V gene has CDR1 ENHRY and CDR2 SYGVKD. The length of the CDR3 is 13 residues. Here the CDR3 reads CAISDGLGSSLHL. Here the CDR3 DNA reads TGTGCCATCAGTGACGGGCTCGGTTCATCCCTCCACTTA.

This clonotype was detected many times. Germline is not matched at one junction end, which may reflect a read error. This chain uses TRBV12-3 or TRBV12-4 with TRBJ2-2; perhaps TRBD1 as D (5 bases). The CDR3 spans 13 residues. CDR3 in DNA: TGTGCCAGCAGCCCAGAGGACACCGAGGAGCTGTTTTTT. Translated: CASSPEDTEELFF.

The chain recombines TRBV7-2 with TRBJ2-5, with D possibly being TRBD2 (5 bases). Per germline, CDR1 SGHTA and CDR2 FQGNSA. The CDR3 length is 15 residues. Deletions cut 6 bases from V and 4 bases from J, with 18 bases between. CDR3 sequence: CASRRSSVSPETQYF. The CDR3 nucleotides are TGTGCCAGCAGGCGGAGTAGCGTCTCCCCAGAGACCCAGTACTTC.

This clonotype was observed at least ten times. CDR3 protein: CASSLSGGPADTQYF. The CDR3 coding sequence is TGCGCCAGCAGCCTTAGCGGGGGTCCCGCAGATACGCAGTATTTT. The genes are TRBV5-1 and TRBJ2-3, with TRBD2 matching 9 bases. The CDR3 length is 15 residues. J lost 4 bases, V lost 4 bases, and 7 bases had no gene match. The germline V gene encodes CDR1 SGHRS and CDR2 YFSETQ.

This clonotype was seen many times. Here the CDR3 reads CASASSGRGANEQFF. As DNA, the CDR3 is TGTGCCAGCGCCTCTAGCGGGAGAGGAGCGAATGAGCAGTTCTTC. The J gene is TRBJ2-1, the V gene TRBV6-5, with 10 bases fitting TRBD2. In germline, CDR1 is MNHEY, CDR2 SVGAGI. The trim removed 8 bases at V and 7 bases at J, leaving 11 bases unmatched. This CDR3 spans 15 amino acids.

This rearrangement joins TRBV10-3 to TRBJ2-7, with 8 positions matching TRBD1. Trimming removed 6 bases from V and 0 bases from J; junction bases left unmatched: 7. This CDR3 region has 15 residues. CDR1 is ENHRY and CDR2 is SYGVKD in the germline V gene. This CDR3 is CAIRAQGQVSYEQYF. The DNA of the CDR3 is TGTGCCATCAGGGCCCAGGGACAGGTCTCCTACGAGCAGTACTTC.

A few counts support this clonotype. The chain recombines TRBV20-1 with TRBJ1-1; 9 nucleotides match TRBD1. V lost 0 bases, J lost 3 bases, and 5 bases stayed unmatched. The germline CDR1 and CDR2 sequences are DFQATT and SNEGSKA (reference sequence). The CDR3 totals 15 residues. The CDR3 DNA sequence: TGCAGTGCTAGAGAGGGGACAGGGATCGACACTGAAGCTTTCTTT. Amino acid sequence: CSAREGTGIDTEAFF.